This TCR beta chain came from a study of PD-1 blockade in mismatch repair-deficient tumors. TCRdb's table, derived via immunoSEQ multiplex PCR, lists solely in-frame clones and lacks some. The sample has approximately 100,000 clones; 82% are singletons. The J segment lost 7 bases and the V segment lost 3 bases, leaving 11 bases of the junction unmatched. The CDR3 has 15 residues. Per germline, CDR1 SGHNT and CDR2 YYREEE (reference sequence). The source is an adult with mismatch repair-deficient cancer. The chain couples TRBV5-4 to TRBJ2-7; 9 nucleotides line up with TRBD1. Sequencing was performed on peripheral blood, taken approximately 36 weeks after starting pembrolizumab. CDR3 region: CASSSLWDRVREQYF. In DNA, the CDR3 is TGTGCCAGCAGCTCCCTCTGGGACAGGGTTCGGGAGCAGTACTTC.